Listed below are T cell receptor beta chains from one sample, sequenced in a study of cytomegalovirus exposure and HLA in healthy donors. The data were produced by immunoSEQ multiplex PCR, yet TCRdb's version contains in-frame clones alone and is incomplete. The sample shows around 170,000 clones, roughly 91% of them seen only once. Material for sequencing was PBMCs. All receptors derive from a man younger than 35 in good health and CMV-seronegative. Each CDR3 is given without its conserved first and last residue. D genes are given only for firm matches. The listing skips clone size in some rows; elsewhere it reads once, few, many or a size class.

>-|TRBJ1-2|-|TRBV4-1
ASSQPDRSYGYT
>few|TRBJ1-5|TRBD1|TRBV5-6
ASSIQGLDQPQH
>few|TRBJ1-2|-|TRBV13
ASSPLTGAYGYT
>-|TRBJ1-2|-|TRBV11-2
ASRRFRTETGYT
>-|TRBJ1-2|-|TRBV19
ASSIPGEGDYGYT
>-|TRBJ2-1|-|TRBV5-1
ASSLGRLNEQF
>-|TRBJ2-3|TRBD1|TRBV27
ASSQGQGGTDTQY
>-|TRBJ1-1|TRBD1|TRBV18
ASSPDRGEAF
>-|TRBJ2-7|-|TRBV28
ASSSPQYEQY
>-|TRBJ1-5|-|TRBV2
ASSTQAQSNQPQH